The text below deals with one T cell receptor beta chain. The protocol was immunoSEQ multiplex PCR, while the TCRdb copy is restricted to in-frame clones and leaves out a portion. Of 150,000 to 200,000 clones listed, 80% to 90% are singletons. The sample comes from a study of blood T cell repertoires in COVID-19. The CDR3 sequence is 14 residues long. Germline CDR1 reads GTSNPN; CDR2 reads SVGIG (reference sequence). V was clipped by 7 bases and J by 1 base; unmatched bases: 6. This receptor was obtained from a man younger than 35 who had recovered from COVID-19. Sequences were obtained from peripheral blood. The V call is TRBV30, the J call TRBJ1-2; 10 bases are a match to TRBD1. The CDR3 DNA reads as TGTGCCTATAGCTGGGACAGGGGTAACTATGGCTACACCTTC. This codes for CAYSWDRGNYGYTF.